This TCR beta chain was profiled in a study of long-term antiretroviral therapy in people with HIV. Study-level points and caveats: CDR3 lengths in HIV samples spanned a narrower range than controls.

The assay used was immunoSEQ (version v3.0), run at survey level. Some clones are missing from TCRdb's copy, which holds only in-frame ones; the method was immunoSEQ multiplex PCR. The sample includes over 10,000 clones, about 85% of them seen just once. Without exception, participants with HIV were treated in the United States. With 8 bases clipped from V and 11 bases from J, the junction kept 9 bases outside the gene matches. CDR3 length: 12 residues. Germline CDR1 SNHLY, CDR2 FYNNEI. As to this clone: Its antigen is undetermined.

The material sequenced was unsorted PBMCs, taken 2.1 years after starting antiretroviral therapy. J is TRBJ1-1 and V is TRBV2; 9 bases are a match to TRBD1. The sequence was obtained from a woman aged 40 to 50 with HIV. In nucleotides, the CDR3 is TGTGCCAGCCGGACAGGGGAGGGGATGGCTTTCTTT. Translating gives CASRTGEGMAFF.